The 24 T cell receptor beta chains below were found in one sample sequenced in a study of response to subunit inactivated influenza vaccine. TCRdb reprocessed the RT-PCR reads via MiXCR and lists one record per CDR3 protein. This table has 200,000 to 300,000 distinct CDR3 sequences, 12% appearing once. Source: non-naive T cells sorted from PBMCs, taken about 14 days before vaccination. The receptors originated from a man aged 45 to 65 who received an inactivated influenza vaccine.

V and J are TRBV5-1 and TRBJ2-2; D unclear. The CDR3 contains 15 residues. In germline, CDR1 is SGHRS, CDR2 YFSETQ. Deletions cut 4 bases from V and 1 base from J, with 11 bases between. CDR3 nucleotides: TGCGCCAGCAGCCCCGCGGCAGGGAACACCGGGGAGCTGTTTTTT. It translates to CASSPAAGNTGELFF.

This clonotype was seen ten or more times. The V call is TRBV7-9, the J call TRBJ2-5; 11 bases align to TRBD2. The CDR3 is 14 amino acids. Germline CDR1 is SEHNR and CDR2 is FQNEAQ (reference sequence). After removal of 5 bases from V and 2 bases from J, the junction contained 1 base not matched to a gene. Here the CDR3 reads CASSRLAGQETQYF. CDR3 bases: TGTGCCAGCAGCAGACTAGCGGGACAAGAGACCCAGTACTTC.

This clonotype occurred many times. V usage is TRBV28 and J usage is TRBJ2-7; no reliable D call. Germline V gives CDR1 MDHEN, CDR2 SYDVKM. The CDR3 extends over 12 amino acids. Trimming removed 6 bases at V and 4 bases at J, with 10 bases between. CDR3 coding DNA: TGTGCCAGCAGCCATGCGACGTACGAGCAGTACTTC. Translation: CASSHATYEQYF.

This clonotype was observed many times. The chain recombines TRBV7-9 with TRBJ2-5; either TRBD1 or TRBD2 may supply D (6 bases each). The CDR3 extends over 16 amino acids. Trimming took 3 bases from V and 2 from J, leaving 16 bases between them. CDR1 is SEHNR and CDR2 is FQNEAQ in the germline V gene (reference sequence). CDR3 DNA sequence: TGTGCCAGCAGCTTCGTTGGGGGGCCTGCTCAAGAGACCCAGTACTTC. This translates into CASSFVGGPAQETQYF.

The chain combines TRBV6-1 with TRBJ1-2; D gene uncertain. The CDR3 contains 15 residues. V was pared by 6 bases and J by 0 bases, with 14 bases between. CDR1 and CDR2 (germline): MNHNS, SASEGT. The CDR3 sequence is CASRRLVGSNYGYTF. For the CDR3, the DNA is TGTGCCAGCAGGCGTCTCGTCGGGTCTAACTATGGCTACACCTTC.

CDR3 coding DNA: TGTGCCTGGAGTGGTTACCGGTCTGAAGCTTTCTTT. It codes for CAWSGYRSEAFF. V is TRBV30 and J is TRBJ1-1; D not certain. The germline V gene encodes CDR1 GTSNPN and CDR2 SVGIG (reference sequence). The germline V and J ends were trimmed by 1 base and 6 bases, with 9 bases remaining between them. The CDR3 runs 12 residues. Complete variable domain (other parts from reference TRBV30 and TRBJ1-1): SQTIHQWPATLVQPVGSPLSLECTVEGTSNPNLYWYRQAAGRGLQLLFYSVGIGQISSEVPQNLSASRPQDRQFILSSKKLLLSDSGFYLCAWSGYRSEAFFGQGTRLTVV.

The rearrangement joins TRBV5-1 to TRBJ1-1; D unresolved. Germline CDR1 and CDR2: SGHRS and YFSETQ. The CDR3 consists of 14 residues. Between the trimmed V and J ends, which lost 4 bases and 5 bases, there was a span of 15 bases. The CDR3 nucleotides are TGCGCCAGCAGCCCCTGGACCCCGGAGACTGAAGCTTTCTTT. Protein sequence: CASSPWTPETEAFF.

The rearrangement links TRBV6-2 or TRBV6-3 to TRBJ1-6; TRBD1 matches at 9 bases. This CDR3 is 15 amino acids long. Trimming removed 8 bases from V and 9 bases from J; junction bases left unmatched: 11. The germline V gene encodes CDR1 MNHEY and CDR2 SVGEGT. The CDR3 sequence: CASQGQGGGGSPLHF. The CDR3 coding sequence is TGTGCCAGCCAGGGACAGGGAGGCGGCGGTTCACCCCTCCACTTT.

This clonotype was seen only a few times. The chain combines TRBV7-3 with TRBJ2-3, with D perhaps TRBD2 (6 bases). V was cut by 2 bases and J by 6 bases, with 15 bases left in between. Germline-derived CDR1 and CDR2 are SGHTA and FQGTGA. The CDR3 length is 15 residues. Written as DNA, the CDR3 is TGTGCCAGCAGCTTATCTTTCGGTGCGGGGGATACGCAGTATTTT. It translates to CASSLSFGAGDTQYF.

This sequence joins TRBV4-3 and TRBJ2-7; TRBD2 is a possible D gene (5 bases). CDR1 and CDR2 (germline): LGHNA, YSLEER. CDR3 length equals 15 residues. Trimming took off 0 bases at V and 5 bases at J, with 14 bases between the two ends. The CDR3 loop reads CASSQDRGSVNEQYF. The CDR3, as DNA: TGCGCCAGCAGCCAAGATAGAGGGTCGGTCAACGAGCAGTACTTC.

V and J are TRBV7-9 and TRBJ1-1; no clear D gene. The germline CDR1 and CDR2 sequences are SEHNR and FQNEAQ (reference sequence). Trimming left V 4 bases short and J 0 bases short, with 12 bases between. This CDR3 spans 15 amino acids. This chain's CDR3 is CASSWVVGMNTEAFF. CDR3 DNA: TGTGCCAGCAGCTGGGTGGTGGGGATGAACACTGAAGCTTTCTTT.

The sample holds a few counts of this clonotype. The CDR3 sequence: CASSTGQPGNTIYF. The CDR3 nucleotides are TGCGCCAGCAGCACCGGACAGCCTGGAAACACCATATATTTT. The chain uses TRBV5-1 and TRBJ1-3; possibly TRBD1 for D (6 bases). V was pared by 4 bases and J by 2 bases, with 10 bases between. The V gene's germline CDR1 is SGHRS and CDR2 YFSETQ. The CDR3 consists of 14 residues.

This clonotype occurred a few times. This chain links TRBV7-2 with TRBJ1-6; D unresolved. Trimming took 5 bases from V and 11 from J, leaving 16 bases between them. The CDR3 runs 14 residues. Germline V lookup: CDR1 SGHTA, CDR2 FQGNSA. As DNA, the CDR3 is TGTGCCAGCAGCCTGGAACGACTGGGGACACCCCTCCACTTT. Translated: CASSLERLGTPLHF.

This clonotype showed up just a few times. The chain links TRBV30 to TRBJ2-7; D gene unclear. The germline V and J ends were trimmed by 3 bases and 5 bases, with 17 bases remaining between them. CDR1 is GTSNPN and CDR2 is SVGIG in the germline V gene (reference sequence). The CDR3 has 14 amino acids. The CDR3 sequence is CAWRGWIGPNEQYF. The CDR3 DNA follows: TGTGCCTGGAGAGGGTGGATAGGCCCCAACGAGCAGTACTTC.

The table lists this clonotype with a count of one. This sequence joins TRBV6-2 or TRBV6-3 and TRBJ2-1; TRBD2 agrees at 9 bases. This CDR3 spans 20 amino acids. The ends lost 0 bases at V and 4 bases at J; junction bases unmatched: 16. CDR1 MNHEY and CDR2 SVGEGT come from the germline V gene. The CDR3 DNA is TGTGCCAGCAGTTACTCGTTCTCTGGAGCCGGGACTAGCTCGTACAATGAGCAGTTCTTC. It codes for CASSYSFSGAGTSSYNEQFF.

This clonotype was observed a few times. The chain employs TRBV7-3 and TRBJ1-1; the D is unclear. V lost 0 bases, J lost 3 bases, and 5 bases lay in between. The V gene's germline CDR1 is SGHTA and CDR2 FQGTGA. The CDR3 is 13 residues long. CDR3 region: CASSLTGDTEAFF. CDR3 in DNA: TGTGCCAGCAGCTTAACGGGAGACACTGAAGCTTTCTTT.

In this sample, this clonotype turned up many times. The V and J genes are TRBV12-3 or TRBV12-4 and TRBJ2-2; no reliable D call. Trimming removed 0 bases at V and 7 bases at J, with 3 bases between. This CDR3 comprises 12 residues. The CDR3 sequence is CASSLARGELFF. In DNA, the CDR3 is TGTGCCAGCAGTTTAGCCCGCGGGGAGCTGTTTTTT.

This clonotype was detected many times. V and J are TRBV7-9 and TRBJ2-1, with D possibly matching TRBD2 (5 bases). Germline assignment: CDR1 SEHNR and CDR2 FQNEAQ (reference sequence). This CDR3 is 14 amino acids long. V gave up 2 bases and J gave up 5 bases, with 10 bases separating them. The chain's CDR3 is CASSLRGRHNEQFF. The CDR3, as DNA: TGTGCCAGCAGCTTACGCGGGCGGCACAATGAGCAGTTCTTC.

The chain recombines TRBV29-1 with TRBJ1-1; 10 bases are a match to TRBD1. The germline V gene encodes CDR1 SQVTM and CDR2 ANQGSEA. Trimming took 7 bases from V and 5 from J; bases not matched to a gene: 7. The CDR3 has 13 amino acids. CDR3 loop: CSGGTGAGTEAFF. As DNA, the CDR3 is TGCAGCGGCGGGACAGGGGCGGGAACTGAAGCTTTCTTT. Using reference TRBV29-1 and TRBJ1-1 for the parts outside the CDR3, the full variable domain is SAVISQKPSRDICQRGTSLTIQCQVDSQVTMMFWYRQQPGQSLTLIATANQGSEATYESGFVIDKFPISRPNLTFSTLTVSNMSPEDSSIYLCSGGTGAGTEAFFGQGTRLTVV.

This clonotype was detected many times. The CDR3 reads CASSLDSRHTDTQYF. The CDR3 DNA follows: TGTGCCAGCAGTTTAGACTCGCGGCACACAGATACGCAGTATTTT. V is TRBV12-3 or TRBV12-4 and J is TRBJ2-3; D call uncertain. The CDR3 covers 15 residues. Trimming took off 1 base at V and 2 bases at J, with 10 bases between the two ends.

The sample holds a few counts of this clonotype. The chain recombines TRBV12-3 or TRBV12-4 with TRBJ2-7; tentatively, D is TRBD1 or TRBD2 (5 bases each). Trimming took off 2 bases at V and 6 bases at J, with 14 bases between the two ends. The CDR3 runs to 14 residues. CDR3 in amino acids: CASSLSAGSGEQYF. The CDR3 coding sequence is TGTGCCAGCAGTTTAAGCGCAGGGAGTGGCGAGCAGTACTTC.

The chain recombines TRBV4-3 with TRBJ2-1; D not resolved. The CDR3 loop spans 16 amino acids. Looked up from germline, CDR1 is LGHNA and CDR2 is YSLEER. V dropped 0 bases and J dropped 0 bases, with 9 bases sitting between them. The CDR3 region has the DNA TGCGCCAGCAGCCAAGAGGGGATAGGCTCCTACAATGAGCAGTTCTTC. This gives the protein CASSQEGIGSYNEQFF.

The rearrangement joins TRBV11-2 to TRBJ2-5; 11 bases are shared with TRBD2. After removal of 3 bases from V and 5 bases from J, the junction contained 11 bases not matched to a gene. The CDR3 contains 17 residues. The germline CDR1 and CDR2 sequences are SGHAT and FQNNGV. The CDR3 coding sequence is TGTGCCAGCAGCTTGACCGTAGCGGGAGGGCCTTTGGAGACCCAGTACTTC. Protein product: CASSLTVAGGPLETQYF.

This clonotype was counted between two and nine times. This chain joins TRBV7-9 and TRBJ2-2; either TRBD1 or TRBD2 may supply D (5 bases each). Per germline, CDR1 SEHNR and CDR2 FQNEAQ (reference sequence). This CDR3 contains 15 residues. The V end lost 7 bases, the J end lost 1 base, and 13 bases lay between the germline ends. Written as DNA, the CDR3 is TGTGCCAGCAACACCGGGACGGGGAACACCGGGGAGCTGTTTTTT. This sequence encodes CASNTGTGNTGELFF.